A selection of T cell receptor beta chains follows, all from one sample in a study of T cells in Graves' hyperthyroidism and ophthalmopathy. TCRdb reanalysed the multiplex PCR reads using MiXCR and keeps one entry per CDR3 protein. This table has 130,000 to 150,000 distinct CDR3 sequences, approximately 24% appearing once. Sequenced sample: blood. All receptors derive from a woman between 50 and 59 years old with Graves' hyperthyroidism that later progressed to Graves' ophthalmopathy. Each CDR3 is given with its conserved first and last residue. D genes are given only for firm matches. Expanded clones get a size class; other rows say once, few or many, or leave the size out.

j_call clone_size d_call v_call cdr3_aa cdr3_nt
TRBJ2-2 many NA TRBV7-2 CASSSGLRTGELFF TGTGCCAGCAGCTCCGGACTTAGGACCGGGGAGCTGTTTTTT
TRBJ2-1 few NA TRBV5-5 CASMGASQSSYNEQFF TGTGCCAGCATGGGGGCTAGCCAGAGCTCCTACAATGAGCAGTTCTTC
TRBJ1-5 many NA TRBV12-3/TRBV12-4 CASSLSLSGYSNQPQHF TGTGCCAGCAGTTTAAGTTTATCAGGGTATAGCAATCAGCCCCAGCATTTT
TRBJ2-7 many TRBD1 TRBV7-2 CASRGPGTGLYEQYF TGTGCCAGCAGGGGTCCAGGGACAGGGCTATACGAGCAGTACTTC
TRBJ1-2 many NA TRBV20-1 CSARVPQQGYGYTF TGCAGTGCTAGAGTACCCCAACAGGGTTATGGCTACACCTTC
TRBJ1-2 many TRBD1 TRBV28 CASQGTAYGYTF TGTGCCAGCCAGGGGACAGCCTATGGCTACACCTTC
TRBJ2-7 NA NA TRBV5-6 CASSLAGGEQYF TGTGCCAGCAGCTTGGCTGGGGGCGAGCAGTACTTC
TRBJ2-7 few TRBD1 TRBV29-1 CSVEGPGQGVNSYEQYF TGCAGCGTTGAAGGACCGGGACAGGGTGTAAATTCCTACGAGCAGTACTTC
TRBJ2-1 few NA TRBV5-1 CASSLSVGAAYNEQFF TGCGCCAGCAGCTTGTCAGTGGGAGCCGCCTACAATGAGCAGTTCTTC
TRBJ1-3 few NA TRBV27 CASSQFMGKKGSGNTIYF TGTGCCAGCAGCCAATTCATGGGGAAGAAGGGCTCTGGAAACACCATATATTTT
TRBJ2-3 NA TRBD2 TRBV24-1 CATSDKSQREGRGRDTQYF TGTGCCACCAGTGATAAGTCCCAGCGGGAGGGCCGCGGCCGAGATACGCAGTATTTT
TRBJ1-2 many TRBD1 TRBV20-1 CSARQGDGYTF TGCAGTGCTAGACAGGGGGATGGCTACACCTTC
TRBJ2-7 NA NA TRBV2 CASKAEPSSYEQYF TGTGCCAGCAAGGCGGAGCCCAGCTCCTACGAGCAGTACTTC
TRBJ1-4 NA NA TRBV6-6 CASSYSTVGATNEKLFF TGTGCCAGCAGTTACTCGACGGTGGGAGCAACTAATGAAAAACTGTTTTTT
TRBJ1-1 many NA TRBV20-1 CSAAGGFGNTEAFF TGCAGTGCTGCTGGGGGATTCGGGAACACTGAAGCTTTCTTT
TRBJ2-5 few NA TRBV5-5 CASSLRGPQETQYF TGTGCCAGCAGCTTGAGGGGACCCCAAGAGACCCAGTACTTC
TRBJ1-2 many NA TRBV7-3 CASSPGPGDGYTF TGTGCCAGCAGCCCCGGCCCAGGGGATGGCTACACCTTC
TRBJ2-3 NA TRBD1 TRBV19 CASSQPGQGPDTQYF TGTGCCAGTAGCCAACCGGGACAGGGGCCAGATACGCAGTATTTT
TRBJ2-5 NA TRBD1 TRBV11-2 CASSPSTGEAQYF TGTGCCAGCAGCCCCTCGACAGGGGAGGCCCAGTACTTC
TRBJ1-5 once NA TRBV2 CASEGRTAHNQPQHF TGTGCCAGCGAGGGACGGACAGCGCACAATCAGCCCCAGCATTTT
TRBJ2-7 NA NA TRBV12-3/TRBV12-4 CASSPYPTYEQYF TGTGCCAGCAGCCCCTACCCAACCTACGAGCAGTACTTC
TRBJ2-5 NA NA TRBV19 CASSFGEQEAQYF TGTGCCAGTAGTTTTGGAGAGCAAGAGGCCCAGTACTTC
TRBJ2-5 many NA TRBV6-1 CASSGGAETQYF TGTGCCAGCAGCGGGGGAGCAGAGACCCAGTACTTC
TRBJ1-2 many TRBD1 TRBV2 CASGRTGGSHGYTF TGTGCCAGCGGTAGGACAGGGGGCAGTCATGGCTACACCTTC
TRBJ1-5 many TRBD1 TRBV3-1 CASGGQGDNQPQHF TGTGCCAGCGGGGGACAGGGGGACAATCAGCCCCAGCATTTT
TRBJ1-6 many TRBD1 TRBV19 CASRYPGQDNSPLHF TGTGCCAGCAGGTATCCGGGACAGGATAATTCACCCCTCCACTTT
TRBJ2-1 NA TRBD2 TRBV6-4 CASSDVAGVGHNEQFF TGTGCCAGCAGTGACGTAGCGGGAGTAGGGCACAATGAGCAGTTCTTC
TRBJ2-2 NA TRBD2 TRBV10-3 CAISERGLAGDPRGELFF TGTGCCATCAGTGAGCGGGGACTAGCGGGAGACCCCAGAGGGGAGCTGTTTTTT
TRBJ2-1 few TRBD1 TRBV5-7 CASSNDRGDEQFF TGTGCCAGCAGCAACGACAGGGGCGATGAGCAGTTCTTC
TRBJ2-7 many TRBD2 TRBV6-2/TRBV6-3 CASSLTSGRKNEQYF TGTGCCAGCAGCCTTACTAGCGGGAGGAAAAACGAGCAGTACTTC
TRBJ1-1 NA NA TRBV10-1 CASSESNRGKRATEAFF TGCGCCAGCAGTGAGTCGAATCGGGGGAAGCGGGCAACTGAAGCTTTCTTT
TRBJ2-7 many TRBD2 TRBV28 CASSFHLAVLSYEQYF TGTGCCAGCAGTTTTCATCTAGCGGTTCTCTCCTACGAGCAGTACTTC
TRBJ2-5 few NA TRBV20-1 CSARDRRASQYF TGCAGTGCTAGAGACAGAAGAGCGTCCCAGTACTTC
TRBJ2-2 many NA TRBV11-2 CASSPVGKGSTGELFF TGTGCCAGCAGCCCCGTGGGGAAAGGGTCAACCGGGGAGCTGTTTTTT
TRBJ2-5 many NA TRBV28 CASSLTVGGTQYF TGTGCCAGCAGTTTGACGGTAGGAGGGACCCAGTACTTC
TRBJ2-3 many NA TRBV5-1 CASSLPPGTQYF TGCGCCAGCAGCCTACCGCCGGGTACGCAGTATTTT
TRBJ1-1 many NA TRBV18 CASSSGGQTMNTEAFF TGTGCCAGCTCATCAGGAGGGCAGACCATGAACACTGAAGCTTTCTTT
TRBJ1-2 NA NA TRBV30 CAWLRGADYGYTF TGTGCCTGGTTGAGAGGGGCCGACTATGGCTACACCTTC
TRBJ1-5 few TRBD1 TRBV6-4 CASSASGTGRNQPQHF TGTGCCAGCAGTGCCTCCGGGACAGGGCGCAATCAGCCCCAGCATTTT
TRBJ1-1 many NA TRBV11-2 CASSPTTANTEAFF TGTGCCAGCAGCCCGACGACGGCGAACACTGAAGCTTTCTTT
TRBJ1-1 many TRBD1 TRBV5-6 CASSSLDRGRVNTEAFF TGTGCCAGCAGCTCCTTGGACAGGGGGAGAGTGAACACTGAAGCTTTCTTT
TRBJ1-1 many NA TRBV30 CAWSGFGDTEAFF TGTGCCTGGAGTGGGTTCGGGGACACTGAAGCTTTCTTT
TRBJ1-2 many TRBD1 TRBV20-1 CSASSATGVYGYTF TGCAGTGCTAGTTCCGCGACAGGGGTCTATGGCTACACCTTC
TRBJ2-3 NA NA TRBV3-1 CASSQNGAVSTDTQYF TGTGCCAGCAGCCAAAATGGGGCGGTAAGCACAGATACGCAGTATTTT
TRBJ2-3 NA TRBD1 TRBV7-3 CASSFTQGAGDTQYF TGTGCCAGCAGCTTTACCCAGGGGGCCGGGGATACGCAGTATTTT
TRBJ2-5 many NA TRBV6-2/TRBV6-3 CASSYSTGMREEETQYF TGTGCCAGCAGTTACTCGACGGGCATGAGGGAGGAAGAGACCCAGTACTTC
TRBJ2-7 many NA TRBV11-2 CASSLDRTAYEQYF TGTGCCAGCAGCTTAGATCGGACAGCCTACGAGCAGTACTTC
TRBJ2-7 many TRBD1 TRBV28 CASSLTGAYEQYF TGTGCCAGCAGTTTAACAGGGGCCTACGAGCAGTACTTC
TRBJ2-3 many NA TRBV5-1 CASSSTPGPTDTQYF TGCGCCAGCAGCTCGACCCCGGGCCCCACAGATACGCAGTATTTT
TRBJ2-7 many TRBD1 TRBV10-1 CASSRGQVGEQYF TGCGCCAGCAGCCGAGGACAGGTCGGAGAGCAGTACTTC